These T cell receptor beta chains were read from a single sample in a study of cytomegalovirus exposure and HLA in healthy donors. Assay used: immunoSEQ multiplex PCR; TCRdb lists only in-frame clones, some missing. The data hold roughly 100,000 clones, with around 77% observed a single time. The sequencing sample was made of PBMCs. These receptors all come from a woman aged 40 to 50 in good health and CMV-seropositive. The CDR3 runs from the conserved cysteine through the conserved F or W. D genes are given only for firm matches. Clone size is stated in some rows and not others, as once, few, many or a class when expanded.

TRBD2,NA,TRBJ2-1,TRBV28,TGTGCCAGCAGTTTACCCTCAAAGTTGGGACTAGCGGTTAACGATGAGCAGTTCTTC,CASSLPSKLGLAVNDEQFF
NA,once,TRBJ2-5,TRBV7-3,TGTGCCAGCAGCCCAACGGGATTACAAGAGACCCAGTACTTC,CASSPTGLQETQYF
NA,NA,TRBJ2-5,TRBV27,TGTGCCAGCAGTTTTTCGGTGGGCGGGGAGACCCAGTACTTC,CASSFSVGGETQYF
TRBD2,NA,TRBJ2-3,TRBV10-1,TGCGCCAGCAGTAGTCATCGACTAGCTAGCACAGATACGCAGTATTTT,CASSSHRLASTDTQYF
TRBD1,few,TRBJ2-5,TRBV11-2,TGTGCCAGCAGCCCACGGAAAGGACAGGGTTTCGTGGAGACCCAGTACTTC,CASSPRKGQGFVETQYF
NA,few,TRBJ2-5,TRBV5-1,TGCGCCAGCAGCTTTAGTACGGAAGAGACCCAGTACTTC,CASSFSTEETQYF
NA,NA,TRBJ2-5,TRBV29-1,TGCAGCGTTGAAAATTGGCCCATCCTGGAGACCCAGTACTTC,CSVENWPILETQYF
TRBD1,NA,TRBJ2-2,TRBV7-9,TGTGCCAGCAGCCCACTACAGGGGAACGGGGAGCTGTTTTTT,CASSPLQGNGELFF
NA,NA,TRBJ2-7,TRBV5-6,TGTGCCAGCAGCTCTGAAGGGAGAGCGGGCAACTACGAGCAGTACTTC,CASSSEGRAGNYEQYF
TRBD2,once,TRBJ2-1,TRBV7-2,TGTGCCAGAAGCCTAGCGGCAATAAGCTCCTACAATGAGCAGTTCTTC,CARSLAAISSYNEQFF
TRBD1,NA,TRBJ1-5,TRBV19,TGTGCCAGTAGTATAGGTGGACAGGGACAGCCCCAGCATTTT,CASSIGGQGQPQHF
TRBD1,once,TRBJ1-1,TRBV14,TGTGCCAGCAGCCAAGTTCCGGGACAGGGCAGGACTGAAGCTTTCTTT,CASSQVPGQGRTEAFF
NA,NA,TRBJ1-5,TRBV28,TGTGCCAGCAGAGCAGGGGCTAAGAATCAGCCCCAGCATTTT,CASRAGAKNQPQHF
TRBD2,NA,TRBJ2-2,TRBV18,TGTGCCAGCTCACCACCTATAGGAGCGGGGGGTCTGAACACCGGGGAGCTGTTTTTT,CASSPPIGAGGLNTGELFF
TRBD1,NA,TRBJ1-4,TRBV9,TGTGCCAGCAGCTTAACCTCGGGACAGGGTACCGAAAAACTGTTTTTT,CASSLTSGQGTEKLFF
NA,NA,TRBJ1-4,TRBV6-1,TGTGCCAGCAGTAGGGGCTATCGTGAAAAACTGTTTTTT,CASSRGYREKLFF
TRBD2,NA,TRBJ2-2,TRBV7-2,TGTGCCAGCAGCCCCGGACTAGCGGGGGGGATTGGGGAGCTGTTTTTT,CASSPGLAGGIGELFF
TRBD1,NA,TRBJ1-1,TRBV7-8,TGTGCCAGCAGCCCAAGACAGGGATACATGAACACTGAAGCTTTCTTT,CASSPRQGYMNTEAFF
TRBD2,NA,TRBJ2-1,TRBV4-1,TGCGCCAGCAGCCAAGATGCACTAGCGTCCTACAATGAGCAGTTCTTC,CASSQDALASYNEQFF
NA,NA,TRBJ1-4,TRBV5-1,TGCGCCAGCGCCCCCGAGCTTGATGGTAATGAAAAACTGTTTTTT,CASAPELDGNEKLFF
NA,NA,TRBJ1-6,TRBV11-3,TGTGCCAGCAATAAAACCAGGGACTATAATTCACCCCTCCACTTT,CASNKTRDYNSPLHF
NA,few,TRBJ1-4,TRBV7-9,TGTGCCAGCAGGGGGGCGTATGATGAAAAACTGTTTTTT,CASRGAYDEKLFF
TRBD2,NA,TRBJ2-2,TRBV19,TGTGCCAGTAATATCCGGCGGGAGCGTACCGGGGAGCTGTTTTTT,CASNIRRERTGELFF
TRBD2,NA,TRBJ2-5,TRBV5-4,TGTGCCAGCAGCTTGGTGGGCGGGGGGGAGACCCAGTACTTC,CASSLVGGGETQYF
TRBD1,NA,TRBJ1-2,TRBV5-5,TGTGCCAGCAGCTCCGTGACAGGGGTCCTCGGTGGCTACACCTTC,CASSSVTGVLGGYTF
NA,NA,TRBJ2-3,TRBV4-1,TGCGCCAGCAGCCAATCCCTCACAGATACGCAGTATTTT,CASSQSLTDTQYF
TRBD1,NA,TRBJ1-3,TRBV5-4,TGTGCCAGCAGCTTAGGGGGCCCCTCTGGAAACACCATATATTTT,CASSLGGPSGNTIYF
TRBD1,NA,TRBJ2-5,TRBV6-1,TGTGCCAGCATTTCGGACAGGGGCCAAGAGACCCAGTACTTC,CASISDRGQETQYF
NA,NA,TRBJ2-7,TRBV27,TGTGCCAGCAGTTCCCCCGCCTACGAGCAGTACTTC,CASSSPAYEQYF